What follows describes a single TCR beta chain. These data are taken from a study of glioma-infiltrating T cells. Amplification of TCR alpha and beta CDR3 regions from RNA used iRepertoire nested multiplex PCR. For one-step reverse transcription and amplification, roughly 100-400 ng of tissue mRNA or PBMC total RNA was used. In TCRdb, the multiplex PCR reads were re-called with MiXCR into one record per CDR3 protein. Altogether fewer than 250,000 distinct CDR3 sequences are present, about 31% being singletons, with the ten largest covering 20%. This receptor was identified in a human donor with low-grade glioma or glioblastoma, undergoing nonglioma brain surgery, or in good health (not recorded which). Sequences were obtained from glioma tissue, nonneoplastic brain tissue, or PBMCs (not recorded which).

CDR3 protein: CIALDSLGTEAFF. The DNA for the CDR3 is TGCATCGCCCTGGACAGTCTTGGCACTGAAGCTTTCTTT. V gene TRBV29-1 combines with J gene TRBJ1-1; D might be TRBD1 (6 bases). The germline V gene has CDR1 SQVTM and CDR2 ANQGSEA. CDR3 length equals 13 residues.